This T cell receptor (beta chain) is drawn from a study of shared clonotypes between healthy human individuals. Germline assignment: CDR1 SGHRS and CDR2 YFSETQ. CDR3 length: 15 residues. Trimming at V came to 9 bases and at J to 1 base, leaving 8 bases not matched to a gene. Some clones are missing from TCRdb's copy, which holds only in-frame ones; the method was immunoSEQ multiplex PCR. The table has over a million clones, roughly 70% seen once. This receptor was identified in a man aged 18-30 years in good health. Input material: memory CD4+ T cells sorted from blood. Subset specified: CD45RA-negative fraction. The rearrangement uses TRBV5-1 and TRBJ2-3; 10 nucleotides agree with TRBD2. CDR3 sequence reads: CATKREGLGTDTQYF. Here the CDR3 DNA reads TGCGCCACCAAGCGGGAGGGCCTGGGCACAGATACGCAGTATTTT.